This entry describes one T cell receptor beta chain. The data derive from a study of blood T cell repertoires in COVID-19. Background on the study: T cells, B-cell-depleted T cells, or PBMCs supplied cDNA or gDNA.

Method: immunoSEQ multiplex PCR; TCRdb's copy keeps in-frame clones and lacks some. The sample has just under 60,000 clones; around 90% are singletons. Trimming shortened V by 4 bases and J by 2 bases, and 13 bases separated the two germline ends. Germline V CDR1 and CDR2: MNHEY, SVGEGT. CDR3 length: 15 residues. This receptor was taken from a human donor with active COVID-19. The donor label of this sample is uncertain. V and J are TRBV6-2 or TRBV6-3 and TRBJ2-3, with D maybe TRBD2 (5 bases). Sequenced input: peripheral blood. The CDR3 reads CASSWGVYFTDTQYF. The DNA of the CDR3 is TGTGCCAGCAGTTGGGGAGTGTATTTCACAGATACGCAGTATTTT.